This T cell receptor (beta chain) was sequenced in a study of blood T cells in healthy people across ages. General study points: Calculation of diversity from one million T cells yielded estimates considered to be underestimates. Roughly linear declines in TCR beta diversity per million T cells occurred with age.

Donors were healthy Caucasian individuals from Russia aged about 6 to 95. The authors ran a second PCR of about 6 to 11 cycles using a sample-barcoded 5' primer and a J-beta primer mix. Each cDNA molecule was tagged by a template-switch adaptor that had 12 random nucleotides. TCRdb re-analysed the 5' RACE reads in MiXCR, keeping a single row per CDR3 protein. The sample comprises about 1,800,000 distinct CDR3 sequences, 28% of which are singletons, and 7.7% rests with the top ten. The trim removed 6 bases at V and 3 bases at J, leaving 4 bases unmatched. Germline lookup yields CDR1 MNHEY and CDR2 SVGEGT. The CDR3 loop spans 15 amino acids. This clonotype appeared a few times. Its target is unknown.

The sequence derives from a woman aged 25 to 39 in good health. The sequencing sample was made of blood. The chain carries TRBV6-2 or TRBV6-3 and TRBJ2-1; TRBD2 aligns across 11 bases. The CDR3 DNA is TGTGCCAGCAGAAGGGGGACTAGCGGCTACAATGAGCAGTTCTTC. Translating gives CASRRGTSGYNEQFF.